Listed below are T cell receptor beta chains from one sample, sequenced in a study of control samples from healthy donors and cancer patients. The assay was immunoSEQ multiplex PCR, and TCRdb's table has in-frame clones only and misses some. Of about 230,000 clones listed, about 80% are singletons. Material: PBMCs. Receptor source: an older woman with lung cancer. CDR3s leave out the opening cysteine and the closing phenylalanine or tryptophan. Clone size appears in some rows only: once, few, many, or a class for an expanded clone.

CDR3 protein	V gene	clone size	J gene
ASSPGAAADNQPQH	TRBV27	once	TRBJ1-5
ASTLYTEAF	TRBV28	few	TRBJ1-1
ASSPPGSSYNEQF	TRBV7-2	NA	TRBJ2-1
ASREQPFISNQPQH	TRBV19	NA	TRBJ1-5
ASRLTPMGDTQY	TRBV12-2	NA	TRBJ2-3
ATSDPVAGGPNEQF	TRBV24-1	NA	TRBJ2-1
ASSSKGGTGELF	TRBV7-9	NA	TRBJ2-2
ASSPLKTGELF	TRBV18	NA	TRBJ2-2
ASSTGHQETQY	TRBV19	NA	TRBJ2-5
ASSIQLGVDSPLH	TRBV19	NA	TRBJ1-6
ASSKARQEWGGAVVNEQF	TRBV21-1	NA	TRBJ2-1
ASSRNPRTPTGEEGYGYT	TRBV5-1	once	TRBJ1-2
ASSVGLSNTGELF	TRBV9	NA	TRBJ2-2
ASSPSGGWEF	TRBV3-1/TRBV3-2	NA	TRBJ2-1
AISERLAVSSYNEQF	TRBV10-3	NA	TRBJ2-1
ASSVSTGAIPTNEKLF	TRBV7-2	NA	TRBJ1-4
ASSRQAGNEKLF	TRBV7-9	NA	TRBJ1-4
ASSVGVQGAYEQY	TRBV9	NA	TRBJ2-7
ASSAGPVMH	TRBV11-3	once	TRBJ2-3
ASSLSRGYGYT	TRBV7-2	NA	TRBJ1-2
AISERGAPSGELF	TRBV10-3	NA	TRBJ2-2
ASSEGWVMNTEAF	TRBV2	NA	TRBJ1-1
ASSLDGPGKAF	TRBV7-2	NA	TRBJ1-1
ATSDRSSNQPQH	TRBV24-1	NA	TRBJ1-5
ASSQGYGYNEQF	TRBV3-1/TRBV3-2	NA	TRBJ2-1
ASSFEAGRSPLH	TRBV7-8	NA	TRBJ1-6
ASSATGGGSNQPQH	TRBV7-9	NA	TRBJ1-5
AWSVWVGSLGAGELF	TRBV30	NA	TRBJ2-2
ASSYLDENTEAF	TRBV6-5	NA	TRBJ1-1
ASRRGTGGSYGYT	TRBV2	NA	TRBJ1-2
ASSLVLAGVDAGELF	TRBV5-1	NA	TRBJ2-2
SVHLGTGGADTQY	TRBV29-1	NA	TRBJ2-3
ASSYSMDRVTYGYT	TRBV6-5	NA	TRBJ1-2
ASSFGSPGGYT	TRBV11-2	NA	TRBJ1-2
ASSYSYQETQY	TRBV27	once	TRBJ2-5
ASSKGTLQF	TRBV12-3/TRBV12-4	NA	TRBJ2-1
ASVRGGRLGQPQH	TRBV19	NA	TRBJ1-5
SADRGRETQY	TRBV29-1	NA	TRBJ2-5
ASSENRGYQPQH	TRBV3-1/TRBV3-2	NA	TRBJ1-5
ATSDPGGAGDTQY	TRBV24-1	once	TRBJ2-3
ASSKSDRGTDTEAF	TRBV4-2	NA	TRBJ1-1
SATRAHEQF	TRBV20-1	NA	TRBJ2-1
ASSPSVGTQY	TRBV3-1/TRBV3-2	once	TRBJ2-5
ASGLTGYTEAF	TRBV12-5	NA	TRBJ1-1
ASSLQGGATEAF	TRBV5-1	NA	TRBJ1-1
ASGPHHGTQY	TRBV27	NA	TRBJ2-5
ASSPRGLAHTDTQY	TRBV11-2	NA	TRBJ2-3